The 16 T cell receptor beta chains presented below share a single source sample, sequenced in a study of human T cells and chemical hapten exposure. Each CDR3 protein is one row after TCRdb ran MiXCR on the RACE reads. The table has about 120,000 distinct CDR3 sequences, approximately 10% seen once. Noted time point: patch test 3, about 24 weeks after DPC sensitization. Treatment indicated: therapeutic diphenylcyclopropenone sensitization with weekly scalp DPC. The sample here was whole blood, taken in connection with sensitization to the hapten diphenylcyclopropenone (DPC). Receptors originate from a woman between 50 and 59 years old with alopecia areata. Some clones in this sample may be carry-over from other donors' samples.

This rearrangement joins TRBV6-1 to TRBJ2-1, with D possibly TRBD2 on 6 matching bases. The CDR3 is made up of 11 amino acids. The germline CDR1 and CDR2 sequences are MNHNS and SASEGT. V shed 8 bases and J shed 7 bases, with 9 bases lying between them. The CDR3 loop is CASWGGNEQFF. CDR3 bases: TGTGCCAGCTGGGGAGGTAATGAGCAGTTCTTC.

In nucleotides, the CDR3 is TGTGCCAGCACCCAGGGCGGCGGTAGGGACACTGAAGCTTTCTTT. It yields the protein CASTQGGGRDTEAFF. The chain combines TRBV5-5 with TRBJ1-1, with D possibly TRBD1 on 5 matching bases. Germline CDR1 SGHKS, CDR2 YYEKEE (reference sequence). This CDR3 contains 15 residues. V was pared by 6 bases and J by 3 bases, with 18 bases between. Based on the CDR3 plus reference TRBV5-5 and TRBJ1-1, the full variable domain is DAGVTQSPTHLIKTRGQQVTLRCSPISGHKSVSWYQQVLGQGPQFIFQYYEKEERGRGNFPDRFSARQFPNYSSELNVNALLLGDSALYLCASTQGGGRDTEAFFGQGTRLTVV.

There are many counts of this clonotype. The chain links TRBV7-2 to TRBJ2-1, with a weak D call TRBD1 (5 bases). V lost 8 bases, J lost 8 bases, and 19 bases lay in between. Germline values: CDR1 SGHTA, CDR2 FQGNSA. This CDR3 spans 14 amino acids. Written as DNA, the CDR3 is TGTGCCAGCCTTTCCTACGACAGTTACGATGAGCAGTTCTTC. Its translation: CASLSYDSYDEQFF.

This clonotype was seen repeatedly, ten times or more. V gene TRBV15 combines with J gene TRBJ2-5; D is unclear. This CDR3 has 12 amino acids. Trimming removed 5 bases at V and 7 bases at J, with 11 bases between. Germline CDR1 is LNHNV and CDR2 is YYDKDF (reference sequence). CDR3 in amino acids: CATSLHSGTQYF. Here the CDR3 DNA reads TGTGCCACCAGCCTTCACTCTGGGACCCAGTACTTC. Full variable domain (rest looked up from reference TRBV15 and TRBJ2-5): DAMVIQNPRYQVTQFGKPVTLSCSQTLNHNVMYWYQQKSSQAPKLLFHYYDKDFNNEADTPDNFQSRRPNTSFCFLDIRSPGLGDTAMYLCATSLHSGTQYFGPGTRLLVL.

The V gene is TRBV9, the J gene TRBJ2-7, with TRBD1 identical over 9 bases. Germline trimming cut 4 bases from V and 6 bases from J; bases unmatched to any gene: 11. CDR3 length equals 15 residues. The V gene's germline CDR1 is SGDLS and CDR2 YYNGEE. Written as DNA, the CDR3 is TGTGCCAGCAGCCCGGACAGGGGCCCGGTCGCCGAGCAGTACTTC. Residues: CASSPDRGPVAEQYF.

This clonotype was found a few times. The chain employs TRBV7-9 and TRBJ2-3; D is unresolved. In germline, CDR1 is SEHNR, CDR2 FQNEAQ (reference sequence). This CDR3 is 14 amino acids long. V lost 6 bases to trimming and J lost 4 bases, with 14 bases between them. Written as DNA, the CDR3 is TGTGCCAGCAGTCAGAGCTTTACCTCAGATACGCAGTATTTT. Amino acids: CASSQSFTSDTQYF. Complete variable domain (other parts from reference TRBV7-9 and TRBJ2-3): DTGVSQNPRHKITKRGQNVTFRCDPISEHNRLYWYRQTLGQGPEFLTYFQNEAQLEKSRLLSDRFSAERPKGSFSTLEIQRTEQGDSAMYLCASSQSFTSDTQYFGPGTRLTVL.

This sequence joins TRBV6-2 or TRBV6-3 and TRBJ1-3; no definite D call. Between the trimmed V and J ends, which lost 0 bases and 0 bases, there was a span of 15 bases. Per the germline V gene, CDR1 is MNHEY and CDR2 is SVGEGT. The CDR3 extends over 18 amino acids. The CDR3 loop reads CASSYSTSDASSGNTIYF. The CDR3 DNA follows: TGTGCCAGCAGTTACTCCACCTCGGACGCGAGCTCTGGAAACACCATATATTTT.

This clonotype was detected only a few times. The chain has TRBV5-1 and TRBJ2-3; 12 nucleotides align to TRBD1. Trimming removed 4 bases from V and 3 bases from J; junction bases left unmatched: 6. Germline V lookup: CDR1 SGHRS, CDR2 YFSETQ. The CDR3 is made up of 16 amino acids. The CDR3 sequence: CASSLGTGGETDTQYF. The CDR3 coding sequence is TGCGCCAGCAGCCTAGGGACAGGGGGCGAAACAGATACGCAGTATTTT.

The V and J genes are TRBV14 and TRBJ2-2, with 9 bases matching TRBD2. Germline CDR1 is SGHDN and CDR2 is FVKESK. V shed 3 bases and J 9 bases; nucleotides not matched to a gene: 8. This CDR3 is built from 15 residues. Here the CDR3 DNA reads TGTGCCAGCAGCCATCAAGGGCTAGCGGGAAGGGAGCTGTTTTTT. Translated, it gives CASSHQGLAGRELFF.

This chain connects TRBV28 to TRBJ2-6, with 10 nucleotides matching TRBD1. This CDR3 comprises 18 residues. Germline CDR1 MDHEN, CDR2 SYDVKM. V lost 5 bases to trimming and J lost 0 bases; unmatched junction nucleotides: 7. The CDR3, as DNA: TGTGCCAGCAGTCCCGGGACAGGGGTGCCCTCTGGGGCCAACGTCCTGACTTTC. Translated: CASSPGTGVPSGANVLTF.

In this sample, this clonotype turned up many times. As DNA, the CDR3 is TGTGCCAGCAGTTATAGAGGCCGGCAGGATGAGCAGTTCTTC. This codes for CASSYRGRQDEQFF. The V call is TRBV6-2 or TRBV6-3, the J call TRBJ2-1; no firm D call. This CDR3 contains 14 residues. CDR1 is MNHEY and CDR2 is SVGEGT in the germline V gene. Deletions cut 3 bases from V and 8 bases from J, with 14 bases between.

This clonotype was seen at least ten times. This chain connects TRBV24-1 to TRBJ2-3, with D unresolved. The germline V and J ends were trimmed by 1 base and 7 bases, with 5 bases remaining between them. Germline-derived CDR1 and CDR2 are KGHDR and SFDVKD. The CDR3 is 12 residues long. CDR3 in amino acids: CATSDLGHTQYF. The CDR3 bases are TGTGCCACCAGTGATTTAGGACATACGCAGTATTTT.

This chain uses TRBV5-1 with TRBJ1-1; perhaps TRBD1 as D (6 bases). Trimming took off 6 bases at V and 5 bases at J, with 20 bases between the two ends. Germline V gene sequence: CDR1 SGHRS, CDR2 YFSETQ. The CDR3 is 15 residues long. CDR3 nucleotides: TGCGCCAGCAACCCAGGATTACCCGGGACAACTGAAGCTTTCTTT. It specifies CASNPGLPGTTEAFF.

V and J are TRBV7-9 and TRBJ2-4; 11 nucleotides line up with TRBD1. The CDR3 contains 14 residues. In germline, CDR1 is SEHNR, CDR2 FQNEAQ (reference sequence). V dropped 5 bases and J dropped 7; count of bases not matched to a gene: 4. In DNA form, the CDR3 reads TGTGCCAGCAGCGACGGACAGGGGGCCAACATTCAGTACTTC. It is translated as CASSDGQGANIQYF.

Ten or more counts support this clonotype. The chain links TRBV7-2 to TRBJ2-3; no clear D gene. Germline CDR1 SGHTA, CDR2 FQGNSA. The CDR3 consists of 14 residues. V lost 3 bases, J lost 2 bases, and 9 bases lay in between. CDR3 sequence: CASSFGPLTDTQYF. The CDR3 DNA sequence: TGTGCCAGCAGCTTTGGTCCTCTCACAGATACGCAGTATTTT.

This clonotype was found a few times. The chain links TRBV27 to TRBJ2-1; TRBD1 matches at 7 bases. CDR1 is MNHEY, CDR2 SMNVEV, per germline (reference sequence). The CDR3 is made up of 13 amino acids. The V segment lost 6 bases and the J segment 3 bases; nucleotides outside the gene matches: 2. CDR3 amino acids: CASRGQNYNEQFF. In DNA form, the CDR3 reads TGTGCCAGCAGGGGACAGAACTACAATGAGCAGTTCTTC.